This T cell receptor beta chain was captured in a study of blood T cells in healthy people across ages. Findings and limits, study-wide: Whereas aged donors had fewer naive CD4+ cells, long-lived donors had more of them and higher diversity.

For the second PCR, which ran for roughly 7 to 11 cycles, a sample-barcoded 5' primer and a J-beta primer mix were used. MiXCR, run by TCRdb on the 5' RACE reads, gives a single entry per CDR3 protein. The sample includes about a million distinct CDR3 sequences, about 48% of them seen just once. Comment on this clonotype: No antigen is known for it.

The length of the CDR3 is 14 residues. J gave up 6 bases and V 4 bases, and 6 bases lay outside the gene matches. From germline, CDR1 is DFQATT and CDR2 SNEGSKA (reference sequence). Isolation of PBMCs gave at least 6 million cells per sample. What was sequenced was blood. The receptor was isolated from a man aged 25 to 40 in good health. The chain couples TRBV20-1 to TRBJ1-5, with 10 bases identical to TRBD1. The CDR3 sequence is CSATSDRGPQPQHF. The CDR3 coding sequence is TGCAGTGCTACCTCTGACAGGGGGCCTCAGCCCCAGCATTTT.